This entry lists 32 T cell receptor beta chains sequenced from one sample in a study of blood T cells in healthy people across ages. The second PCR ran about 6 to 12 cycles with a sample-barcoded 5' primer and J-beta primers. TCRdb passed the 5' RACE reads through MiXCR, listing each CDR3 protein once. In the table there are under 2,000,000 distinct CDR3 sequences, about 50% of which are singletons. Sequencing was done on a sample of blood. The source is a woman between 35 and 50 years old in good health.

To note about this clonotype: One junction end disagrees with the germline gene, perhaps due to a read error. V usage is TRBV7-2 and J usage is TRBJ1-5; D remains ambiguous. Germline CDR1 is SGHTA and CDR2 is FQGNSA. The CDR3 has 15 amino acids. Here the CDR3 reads CASGFGLVHNQPQHF. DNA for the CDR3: TGTGCCAGCGGCTTTGGACTGGTCCACAATCAGCCCCAGCATTTT. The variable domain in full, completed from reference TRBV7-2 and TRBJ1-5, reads GAGVSQSPSNKVTEKGKDVELRCDPISGHTALYWYRQSLGQGLEFLIYFQGNSAPDKSGLPSDRFSAERTGGSVSTLTIQRTQQEDSAVYLCASGFGLVHNQPQHFGDGTRLSIL.

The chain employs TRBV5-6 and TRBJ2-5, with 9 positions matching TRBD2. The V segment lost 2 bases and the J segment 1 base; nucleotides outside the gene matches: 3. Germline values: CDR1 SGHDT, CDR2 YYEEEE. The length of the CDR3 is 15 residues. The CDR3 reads CASSFPSGAQETQYF. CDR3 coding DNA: TGTGCCAGCAGCTTCCCTAGCGGGGCCCAAGAGACCCAGTACTTC.

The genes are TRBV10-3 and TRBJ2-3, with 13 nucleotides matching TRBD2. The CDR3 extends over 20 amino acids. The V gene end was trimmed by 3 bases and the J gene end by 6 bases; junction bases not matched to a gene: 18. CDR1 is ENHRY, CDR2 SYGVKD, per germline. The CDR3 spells CAISDFGTSGATSQSDTQYF. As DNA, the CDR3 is TGTGCCATCAGTGATTTTGGGACTAGCGGGGCGACCTCCCAGTCCGATACGCAGTATTTT.

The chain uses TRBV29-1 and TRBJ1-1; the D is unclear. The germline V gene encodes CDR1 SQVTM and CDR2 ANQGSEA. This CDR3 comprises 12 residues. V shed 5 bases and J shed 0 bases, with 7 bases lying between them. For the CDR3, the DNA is TGCAGCGTTAGACGGATGAACACTGAAGCTTTCTTT. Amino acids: CSVRRMNTEAFF.

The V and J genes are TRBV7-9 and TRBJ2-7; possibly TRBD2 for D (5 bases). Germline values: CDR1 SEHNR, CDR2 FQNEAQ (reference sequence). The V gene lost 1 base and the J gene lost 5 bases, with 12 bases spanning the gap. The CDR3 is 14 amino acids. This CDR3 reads CASSLDAGIDEQYF. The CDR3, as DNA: TGTGCCAGCAGCTTAGACGCGGGTATCGACGAGCAGTACTTC.

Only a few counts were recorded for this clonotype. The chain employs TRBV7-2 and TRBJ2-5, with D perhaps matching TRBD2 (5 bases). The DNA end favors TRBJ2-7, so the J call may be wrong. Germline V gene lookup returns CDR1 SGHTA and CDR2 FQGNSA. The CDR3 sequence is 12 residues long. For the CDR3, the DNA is TGTGCCAGCAGCAAACTAGATACCGAGCAGTACTTC. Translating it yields CASSKLDTEQYF.

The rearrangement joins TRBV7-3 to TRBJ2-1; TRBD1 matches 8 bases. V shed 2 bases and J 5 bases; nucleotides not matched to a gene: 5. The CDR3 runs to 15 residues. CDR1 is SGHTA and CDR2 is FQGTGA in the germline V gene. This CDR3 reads CASSLSGGSNNEQFF. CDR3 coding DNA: TGTGCCAGCAGCTTATCAGGGGGCTCTAACAATGAGCAGTTCTTC.

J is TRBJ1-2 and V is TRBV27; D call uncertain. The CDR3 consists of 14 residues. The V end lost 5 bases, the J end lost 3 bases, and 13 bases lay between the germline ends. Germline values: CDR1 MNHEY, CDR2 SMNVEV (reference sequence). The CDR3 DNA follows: TGTGCCAGCAGTGAAGCCGACGGATACTATGGCTACACCTTC. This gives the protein CASSEADGYYGYTF.

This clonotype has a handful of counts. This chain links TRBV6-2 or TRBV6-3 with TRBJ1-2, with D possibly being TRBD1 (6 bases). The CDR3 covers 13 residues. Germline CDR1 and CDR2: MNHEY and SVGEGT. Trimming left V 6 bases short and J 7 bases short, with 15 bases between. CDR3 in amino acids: CASRSGGLAGYTF. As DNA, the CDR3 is TGTGCCAGCAGATCGGGGGGGCTTGCTGGCTACACCTTC.

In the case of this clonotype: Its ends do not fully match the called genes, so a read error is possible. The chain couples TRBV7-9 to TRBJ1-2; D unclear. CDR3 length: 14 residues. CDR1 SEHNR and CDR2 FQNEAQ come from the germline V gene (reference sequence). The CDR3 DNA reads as TGTGTCAGCAGCCCCTCGGGCCCCCTCTATGACTACACCTTC. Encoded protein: CVSSPSGPLYDYTF.

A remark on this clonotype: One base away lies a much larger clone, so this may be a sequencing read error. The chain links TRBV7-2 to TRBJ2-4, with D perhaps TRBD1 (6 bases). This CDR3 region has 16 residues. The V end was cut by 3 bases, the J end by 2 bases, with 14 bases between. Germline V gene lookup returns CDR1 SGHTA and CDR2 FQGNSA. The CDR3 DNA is TGTGCCAGCAGCTTCACCGGGACAACACCCAAAAACATTCAGTACTTC. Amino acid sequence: CASSFTGTTPKNIQYF.

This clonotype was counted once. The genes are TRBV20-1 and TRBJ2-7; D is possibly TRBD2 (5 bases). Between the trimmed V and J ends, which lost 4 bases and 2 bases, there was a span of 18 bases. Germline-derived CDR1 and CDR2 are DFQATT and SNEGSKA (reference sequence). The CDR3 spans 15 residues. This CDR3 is CSAISLSGSAYEQYF. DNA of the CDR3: TGCAGTGCTATCTCCCTCAGCGGCTCCGCCTACGAGCAGTACTTC.

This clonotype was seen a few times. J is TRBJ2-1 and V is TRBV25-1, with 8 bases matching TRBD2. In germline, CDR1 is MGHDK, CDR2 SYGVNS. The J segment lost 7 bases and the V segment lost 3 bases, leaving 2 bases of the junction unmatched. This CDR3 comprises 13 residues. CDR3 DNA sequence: TGTGCCAGCAGTGACGGGGGGGGGAATGAGCAGTTCTTC. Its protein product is CASSDGGGNEQFF. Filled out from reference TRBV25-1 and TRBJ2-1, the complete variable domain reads EADIYQTPRYLVIGTGKKITLECSQTMGHDKMYWYQQDPGMELHLIHYSYGVNSTEKGDLSSESTVSRIRTEHFPLTLESARPSHTSQYLCASSDGGGNEQFFGPGTRLTVL.

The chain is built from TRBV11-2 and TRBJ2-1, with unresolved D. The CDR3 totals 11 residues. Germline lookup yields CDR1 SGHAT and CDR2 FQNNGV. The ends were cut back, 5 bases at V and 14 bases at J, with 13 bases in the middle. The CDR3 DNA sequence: TGTGCCAGCAGCCCAGGACGAACAGAGTTCTTC. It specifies CASSPGRTEFF. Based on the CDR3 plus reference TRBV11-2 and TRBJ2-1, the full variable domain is EAGVAQSPRYKIIEKRQSVAFWCNPISGHATLYWYQQILGQGPKLLIQFQNNGVVDDSQLPKDRFSAERLKGVDSTLKIQPAKLEDSAVYLCASSPGRTEFFGPGTRLTVL.

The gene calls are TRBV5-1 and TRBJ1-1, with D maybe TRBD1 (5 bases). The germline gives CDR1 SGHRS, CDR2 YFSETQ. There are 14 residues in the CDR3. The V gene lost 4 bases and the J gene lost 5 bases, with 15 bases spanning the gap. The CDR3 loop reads CASSEDNFGTEAFF. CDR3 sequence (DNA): TGCGCCAGCAGCGAGGACAATTTTGGGACTGAAGCTTTCTTT.

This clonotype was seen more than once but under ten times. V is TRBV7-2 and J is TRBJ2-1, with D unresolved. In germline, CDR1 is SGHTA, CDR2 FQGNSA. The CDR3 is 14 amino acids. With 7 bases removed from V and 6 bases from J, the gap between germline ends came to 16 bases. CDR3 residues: CASTSGSWFNEQFF. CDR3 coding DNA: TGTGCCAGCACCTCCGGGTCGTGGTTCAATGAGCAGTTCTTC.

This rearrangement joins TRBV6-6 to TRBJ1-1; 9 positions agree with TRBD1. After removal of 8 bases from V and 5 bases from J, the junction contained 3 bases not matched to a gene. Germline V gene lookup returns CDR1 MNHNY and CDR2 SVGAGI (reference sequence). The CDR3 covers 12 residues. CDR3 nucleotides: TGTGCCAGCTCGGGGACAGGGACTGAAGCTTTCTTT. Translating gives CASSGTGTEAFF.

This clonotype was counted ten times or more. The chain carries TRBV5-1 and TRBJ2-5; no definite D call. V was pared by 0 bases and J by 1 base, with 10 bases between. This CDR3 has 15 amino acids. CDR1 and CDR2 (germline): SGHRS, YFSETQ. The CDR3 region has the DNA TGCGCCAGCAGCTTGGAACGTGTTACCCAAGAGACCCAGTACTTC. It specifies CASSLERVTQETQYF.

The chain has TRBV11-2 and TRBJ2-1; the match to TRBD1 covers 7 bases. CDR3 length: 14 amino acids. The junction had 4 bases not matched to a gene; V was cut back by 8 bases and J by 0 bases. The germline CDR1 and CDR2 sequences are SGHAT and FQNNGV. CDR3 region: CASLQGSSYNEQFF. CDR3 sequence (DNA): TGTGCCAGCCTACAGGGGAGCTCCTACAATGAGCAGTTCTTC.

The CDR3, as DNA: TGTGCCAGCATGGGACAGGGGAGGAACGAGCAGTACTTC. It translates to CASMGQGRNEQYF. The chain couples TRBV28 to TRBJ2-5; 10 positions match TRBD1. The better agreement between TRBJ2-7 and the DNA end casts doubt on the J call. The CDR3 contains 13 residues. Germline V gene lookup returns CDR1 MDHEN and CDR2 SYDVKM.

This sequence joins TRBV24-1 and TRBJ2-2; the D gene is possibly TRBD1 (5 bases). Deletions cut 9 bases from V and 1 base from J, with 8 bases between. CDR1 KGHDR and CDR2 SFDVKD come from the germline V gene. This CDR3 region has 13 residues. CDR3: CATQTENTGELFF. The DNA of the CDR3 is TGTGCCACCCAGACAGAGAACACCGGGGAGCTGTTTTTT.

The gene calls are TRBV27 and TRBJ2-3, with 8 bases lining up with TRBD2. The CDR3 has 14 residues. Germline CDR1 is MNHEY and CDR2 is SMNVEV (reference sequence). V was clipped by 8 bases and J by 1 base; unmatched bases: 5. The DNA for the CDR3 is TGTGCCAGCCGTCAACTAGCGGGCACAGATACGCAGTATTTT. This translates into CASRQLAGTDTQYF.

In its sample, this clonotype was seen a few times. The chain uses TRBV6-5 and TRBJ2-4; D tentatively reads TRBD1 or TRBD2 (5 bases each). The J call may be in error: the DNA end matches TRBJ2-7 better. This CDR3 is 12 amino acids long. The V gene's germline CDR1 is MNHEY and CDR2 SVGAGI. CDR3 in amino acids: CASQGVTYEQYF. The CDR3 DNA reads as TGTGCCAGTCAGGGAGTCACCTACGAGCAGTACTTC.

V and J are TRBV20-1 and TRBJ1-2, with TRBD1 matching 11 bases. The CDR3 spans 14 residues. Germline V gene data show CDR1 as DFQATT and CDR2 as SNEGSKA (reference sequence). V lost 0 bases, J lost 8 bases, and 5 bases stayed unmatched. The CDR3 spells CSARDLDRGRGYTF. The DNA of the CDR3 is TGCAGTGCTAGAGACCTGGACAGGGGGCGAGGCTACACCTTC.

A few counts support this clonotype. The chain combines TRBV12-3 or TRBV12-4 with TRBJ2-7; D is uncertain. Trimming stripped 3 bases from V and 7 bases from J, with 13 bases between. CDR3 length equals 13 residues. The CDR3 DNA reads TGTGCCAGCAGTTTCACGGTTTTTGGGGAGCAGTACTTC. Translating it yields CASSFTVFGEQYF.

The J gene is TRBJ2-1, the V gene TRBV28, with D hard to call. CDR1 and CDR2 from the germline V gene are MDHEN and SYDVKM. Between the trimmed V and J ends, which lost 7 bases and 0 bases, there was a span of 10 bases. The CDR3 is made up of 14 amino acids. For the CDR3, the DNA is TGTGCCAGCAACCCTGTCATCTCCTACAATGAGCAGTTCTTC. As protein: CASNPVISYNEQFF.

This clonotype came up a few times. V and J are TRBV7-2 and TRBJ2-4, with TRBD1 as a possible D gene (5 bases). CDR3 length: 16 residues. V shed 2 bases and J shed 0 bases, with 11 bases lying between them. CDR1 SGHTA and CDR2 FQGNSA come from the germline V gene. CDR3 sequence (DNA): TGTGCCAGCAGCTTAAGGGGCCAGATAGCCAAAAACATTCAGTACTTC. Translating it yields CASSLRGQIAKNIQYF.

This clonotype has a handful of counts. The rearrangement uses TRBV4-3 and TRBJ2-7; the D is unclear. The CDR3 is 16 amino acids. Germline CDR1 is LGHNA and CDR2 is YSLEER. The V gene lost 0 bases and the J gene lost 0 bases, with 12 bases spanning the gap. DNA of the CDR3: TGCGCCAGCAGCCAAGAGGTTCAGGCGATCTCCTACGAGCAGTACTTC. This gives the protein CASSQEVQAISYEQYF.

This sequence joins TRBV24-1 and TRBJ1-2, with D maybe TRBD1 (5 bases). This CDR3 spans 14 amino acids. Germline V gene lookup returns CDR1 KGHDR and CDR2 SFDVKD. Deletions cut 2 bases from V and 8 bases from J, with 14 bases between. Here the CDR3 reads CATSDSGALEGYTF. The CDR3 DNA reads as TGTGCCACCAGTGATTCCGGGGCCTTAGAGGGCTACACCTTC.

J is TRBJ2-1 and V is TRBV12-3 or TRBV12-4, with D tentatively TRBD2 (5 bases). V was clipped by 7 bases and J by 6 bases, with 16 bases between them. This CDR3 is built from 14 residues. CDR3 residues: CASTPWGARNEQFF. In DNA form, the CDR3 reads TGTGCCAGCACCCCCTGGGGAGCCCGCAATGAGCAGTTCTTC.

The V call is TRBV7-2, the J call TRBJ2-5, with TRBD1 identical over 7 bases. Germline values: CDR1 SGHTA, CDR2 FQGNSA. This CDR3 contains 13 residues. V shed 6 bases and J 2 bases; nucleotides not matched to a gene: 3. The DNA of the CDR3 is TGTGCCAGCAGACAGGGACAGCAAGAGACCCAGTACTTC. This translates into CASRQGQQETQYF.

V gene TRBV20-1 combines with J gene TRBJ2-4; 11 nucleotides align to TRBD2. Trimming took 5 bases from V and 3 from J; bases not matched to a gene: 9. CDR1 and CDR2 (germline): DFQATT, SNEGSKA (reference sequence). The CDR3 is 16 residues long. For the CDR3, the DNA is TGCAGTGCTGTCAGACTAGCGGGGAATGGCAAAAACATTCAGTACTTC. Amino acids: CSAVRLAGNGKNIQYF.